This T cell receptor beta chain originates from a study of cytomegalovirus exposure and HLA in healthy donors. The study, taken as a whole, reports: Associated with cytomegalovirus, according to the listing, were about 160 TCR beta chains. In vitro assays verified that three CMV-associated chains recognized CMV antigens specifically. With further analysis later on, most CMV-associated TCR beta chains appeared HLA-restricted. Analysis performed later found 16,951 TCR beta sequences associated with HLA alleles at 0.05 false discovery rate.

As to this clone: Its target is not known.

V was pared by 2 bases and J by 2 bases, with 13 bases between. The CDR3 runs to 15 residues. CDR1 and CDR2 (germline): SGHNT, YYREEE (reference sequence). Both 60 Vbeta primers and 13 Jbeta primers went into the PCR. Libraries were prepared by immunoSEQ multiplex PCR; TCRdb keeps only in-frame clonotypes and omits some of them. Of under 120,000 clones in the sample, roughly 85% are singletons; the top ten hold around 3.1%. The chain combines TRBV5-4 with TRBJ1-2; D remains ambiguous. This TCR came from a woman in her thirties or forties in good health and CMV-seronegative. Material for sequencing was PBMCs. The chain's CDR3 is CASSFVGLLNYGYTF. The CDR3 nucleotides are TGTGCCAGCAGCTTTGTCGGGTTACTGAACTATGGCTACACCTTC. Full variable domain (outside the CDR3, taken from reference TRBV5-4 and TRBJ1-2): ETGVTQSPTHLIKTRGQQVTLRCSSQSGHNTVSWYQQALGQGPQFIFQYYREEENGRGNFPPRFSGLQFPNYSSELNVNALELDDSALYLCASSFVGLLNYGYTFGSGTRLTVV.